The 15 T cell receptor beta chains reported below all come from one sample, sequenced in a study of vaccination effects on CD4 cells after COVID-19. Sequencing was performed with immunoSEQ multiplex PCR; in TCRdb, only in-frame clones are kept and a portion is missing. Among 45,000 to 65,000 clones listed, roughly 76% were seen once. These receptors have no known antigen. Using viral peptide pools, the ViraFEST assay grew out antigen-specific CD4+ T cells prior to sequencing. Cultured cells yielded isolated CD4+ T cells after more than nine days. The sample was CD4+ T cells from PBMCs cultured with HCoV-229E spike peptides, taken before COVID-19 vaccination. All receptors come from a human donor who received a COVID-19 vaccine.

The chain joins TRBV15 to TRBJ2-5; 7 bases align to TRBD2. J was trimmed by 2 bases and V by 7 bases; bases with no gene match: 10. Germline V gene lookup returns CDR1 LNHNV and CDR2 YYDKDF (reference sequence). The CDR3 is 15 amino acids. The CDR3 DNA follows: TGTGCCACCAACCCGGAGGGCGGGGGACAAGAGACCCAGTACTTC. Translating gives CATNPEGGGQETQYF.

The chain recombines TRBV19 with TRBJ2-3; a weak D match, TRBD1 (5 bases). The germline gives CDR1 LNHDA, CDR2 SQIVND (reference sequence). The ends were cut back, 5 bases at V and 4 bases at J, with 7 bases in the middle. The CDR3 runs to 12 residues. The chain's CDR3 is CASSQGADTQYF. CDR3 sequence (DNA): TGTGCCAGTAGTCAAGGGGCAGATACGCAGTATTTT. Combining the CDR3 with reference TRBV19 and TRBJ2-3 gives the whole variable domain DGGITQSPKYLFRKEGQNVTLSCEQNLNHDAMYWYRQDPGQGLRLIYYSQIVNDFQKGDIAEGYSVSREKKESFPLTVTSAQKNPTAFYLCASSQGADTQYFGPGTRLTVL.

This clone was counted only a few times. The chain joins TRBV19 to TRBJ1-6; D ambiguous. V lost 0 bases to trimming and J lost 11 bases, with 11 bases between them. This CDR3 is built from 14 residues. CDR1 and CDR2 (germline): LNHDA, SQIVND (reference sequence). Written as DNA, the CDR3 is TGTGCCAGTAGTATAGATTCAGGATCCGCACCCCTCCACTTT. It encodes CASSIDSGSAPLHF.

V is TRBV5-8 and J is TRBJ2-1; 8 positions match TRBD1. V trimming: 7 bases; J trimming: 8 bases; junction bases outside the gene matches: 17. Germline-derived CDR1 and CDR2 are SGHTS and YDEGEE. The CDR3 is 16 amino acids. CDR3 nucleotide sequence: TGTGCCAGCCCCAACGCCGGGACAGGATCCGGGCATGAGCAGTTCTTC. Its protein is CASPNAGTGSGHEQFF.

The chain links TRBV7-8 to TRBJ1-5, with D uncertain. This CDR3 has 13 residues. The V end was cut by 3 bases, the J end by 4 bases, with 7 bases between. The V gene's germline CDR1 is SGHVS and CDR2 FQNEAQ. CDR3 nucleotides: TGTGCCAGCAGCTTTGGCGGGAATCAGCCCCAGCATTTT. Encoded protein: CASSFGGNQPQHF.

The table lists this clone with a few counts. J is TRBJ1-2 and V is TRBV3-1 (or the pseudogene TRBV3-2), with D unclear. In germline, CDR1 is LGHDT, CDR2 YNNKEL (reference sequence). This CDR3 comprises 13 residues. The ends were cut back, 4 bases at V and 6 bases at J, with 12 bases in the middle. The chain's CDR3 is CASSPTTSDGYTF. The DNA for the CDR3 is TGTGCCAGCAGCCCTACGACGTCCGATGGCTACACCTTC.

J is TRBJ2-3 and V is TRBV30; D gene ambiguous. Germline-derived CDR1 and CDR2 are GTSNPN and SVGIG (reference sequence). V was shortened by 1 base and J by 1 base, with 24 bases between the two germline ends. This CDR3 has 19 amino acids. The chain's CDR3 is CAWSASPAVEYIRTDTQYF. CDR3 nucleotide sequence: TGTGCCTGGAGTGCCTCACCAGCCGTAGAATACATCCGCACAGATACGCAGTATTTT. The full variable domain, completed using reference TRBV30 and TRBJ2-3, is SQTIHQWPATLVQPVGSPLSLECTVEGTSNPNLYWYRQAAGRGLQLLFYSVGIGQISSEVPQNLSASRPQDRQFILSSKKLLLSDSGFYLCAWSASPAVEYIRTDTQYFGPGTRLTVL.

This clone appeared once. The chain uses TRBV12-3 or TRBV12-4 and TRBJ1-1; no clear D gene. This CDR3 contains 12 residues. With 8 bases removed from V and 8 bases from J, the gap between germline ends came to 15 bases. The CDR3 loop reads CASGRLDREAFF. CDR3 coding DNA: TGTGCCAGCGGACGGCTAGATAGGGAAGCTTTCTTT.

V is TRBV24-1 and J is TRBJ1-5, with 7 bases that match TRBD1. CDR3 length: 14 residues. J was trimmed by 1 base and V by 10 bases; bases with no gene match: 6. Germline CDR1 reads KGHDR; CDR2 reads SFDVKD. CDR3 residues: CATQGEGSNQPQHF. Here the CDR3 DNA reads TGTGCCACTCAGGGGGAGGGAAGCAATCAGCCCCAGCATTTT.

This chain joins TRBV19 and TRBJ1-5, with TRBD1 as a possible D gene (6 bases). Germline V CDR1 and CDR2: LNHDA, SQIVND (reference sequence). The CDR3 sequence is 15 residues long. The V end was cut by 3 bases, the J end by 3 bases, with 12 bases between. CDR3 bases: TGTGCCAGTAGTATCAGGGGCGCGGACAATCAGCCCCAGCATTTT. This gives the protein CASSIRGADNQPQHF.

This chain connects TRBV3-1 (or the pseudogene TRBV3-2) to TRBJ1-4; 8 bases fit TRBD1. The CDR3 runs to 16 residues. J was trimmed by 6 bases and V by 6 bases; bases with no gene match: 12. The germline CDR1 and CDR2 sequences are LGHDT and YNNKEL (reference sequence). In DNA form, the CDR3 reads TGTGCCAGCAGTAAAATACAGGGGGTCTTGGATGAAAAACTGTTTTTT. Its translation is CASSKIQGVLDEKLFF.

In nucleotides, the CDR3 is TGCGCCAGCAGCTGGGGTGGGGACCTCTATGGCTACACCTTC. Translation: CASSWGGDLYGYTF. J is TRBJ1-2 and V is TRBV5-1; D is possibly TRBD1 (5 bases). V lost 3 bases and J lost 4, with 13 bases in between. Germline V gene lookup returns CDR1 SGHRS and CDR2 YFSETQ. This CDR3 has 14 amino acids.

This rearrangement joins TRBV6-5 to TRBJ2-5; perhaps TRBD1 as D (5 bases). The germline gives CDR1 MNHEY, CDR2 SVGAGI. This CDR3 has 15 amino acids. V shed 4 bases and J shed 1 base, with 13 bases lying between them. For the CDR3, the DNA is TGTGCCAGCAGTTCCTTAGGGGCGGCCCAAGAGACCCAGTACTTC. Amino acids: CASSSLGAAQETQYF.

J is TRBJ2-6 and V is TRBV2; no clear D gene. Per the germline V gene, CDR1 is SNHLY and CDR2 is FYNNEI. The CDR3 is made up of 15 amino acids. V lost 6 bases and J 0 bases, leaving 9 bases between the germline ends. The CDR3 region is CASRDRFSGANVLTF. CDR3 coding DNA: TGTGCCAGCAGAGACCGATTCTCTGGGGCCAACGTCCTGACTTTC.

The gene calls are TRBV5-1 and TRBJ1-2, with D tentatively TRBD1 (5 bases). Germline CDR1 SGHRS, CDR2 YFSETQ. The V gene lost 4 bases and the J gene lost 8 bases, with 15 bases spanning the gap. The CDR3 sequence is 13 residues long. Here the CDR3 reads CASSPGTRQGYTF. CDR3 nucleotide sequence: TGCGCCAGCAGCCCAGGAACCCGACAGGGCTACACCTTC.